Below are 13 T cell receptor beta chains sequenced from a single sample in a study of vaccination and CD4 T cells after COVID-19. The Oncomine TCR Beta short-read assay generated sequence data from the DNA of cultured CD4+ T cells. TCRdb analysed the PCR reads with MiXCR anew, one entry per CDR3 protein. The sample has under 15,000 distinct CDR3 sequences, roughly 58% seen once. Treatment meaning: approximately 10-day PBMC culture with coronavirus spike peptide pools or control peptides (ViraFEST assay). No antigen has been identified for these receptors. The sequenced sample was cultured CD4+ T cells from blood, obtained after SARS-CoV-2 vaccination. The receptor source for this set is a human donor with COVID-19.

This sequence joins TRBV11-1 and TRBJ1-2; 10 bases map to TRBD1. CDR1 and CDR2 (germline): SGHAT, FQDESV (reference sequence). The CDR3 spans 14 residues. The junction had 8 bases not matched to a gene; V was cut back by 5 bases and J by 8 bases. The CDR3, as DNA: TGTGCCAGCAGCCTTGGACAGGGGGTACAAGGCTACACCTTC. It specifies CASSLGQGVQGYTF.

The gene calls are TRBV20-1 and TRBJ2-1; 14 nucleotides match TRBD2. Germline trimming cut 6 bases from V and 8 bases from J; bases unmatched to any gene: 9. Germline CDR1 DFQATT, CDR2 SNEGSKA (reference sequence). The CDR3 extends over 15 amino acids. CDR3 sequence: CSAPDGTSGGYEQFF. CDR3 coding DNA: TGCAGTGCGCCTGACGGGACTAGCGGGGGCTATGAGCAGTTCTTC.

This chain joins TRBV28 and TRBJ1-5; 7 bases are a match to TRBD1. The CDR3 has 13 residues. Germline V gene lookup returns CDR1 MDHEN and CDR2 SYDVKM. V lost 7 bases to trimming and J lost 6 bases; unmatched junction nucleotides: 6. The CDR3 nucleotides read TGTGCCAGCATGACAGGGTGGCGTCAGCCCCAGCATTTT. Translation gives CASMTGWRQPQHF.

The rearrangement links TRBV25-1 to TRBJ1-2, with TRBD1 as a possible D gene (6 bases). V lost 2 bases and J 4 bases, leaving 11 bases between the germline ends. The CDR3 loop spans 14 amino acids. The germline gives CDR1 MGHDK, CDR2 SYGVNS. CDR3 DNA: TGTGCCAGCAGTGAAGCCCCGGACAGCTATGGCTACACCTTC. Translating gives CASSEAPDSYGYTF.

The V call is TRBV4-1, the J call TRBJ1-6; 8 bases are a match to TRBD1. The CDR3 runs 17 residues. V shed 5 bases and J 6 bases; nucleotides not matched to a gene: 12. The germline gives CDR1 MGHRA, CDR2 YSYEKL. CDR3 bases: TGCGCCAGCAGCTATCGTTCCGCTGGACAGGGTAATTCACCCCTCCACTTT. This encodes CASSYRSAGQGNSPLHF.

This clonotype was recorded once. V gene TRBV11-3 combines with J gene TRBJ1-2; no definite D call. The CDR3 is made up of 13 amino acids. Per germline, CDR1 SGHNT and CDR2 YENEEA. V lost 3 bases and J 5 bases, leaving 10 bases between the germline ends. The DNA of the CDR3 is TGTGCCAGCAGCTTGGGCAGTTTATATGGCTACACCTTC. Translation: CASSLGSLYGYTF.

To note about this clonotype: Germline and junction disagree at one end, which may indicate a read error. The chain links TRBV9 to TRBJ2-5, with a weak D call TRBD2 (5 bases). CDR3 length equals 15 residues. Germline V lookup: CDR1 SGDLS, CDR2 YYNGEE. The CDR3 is CAGSVGGSGQETQYF. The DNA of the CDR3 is TGTGCCGGCAGCGTAGGAGGAAGCGGACAAGAGACCCAGTACTTC.

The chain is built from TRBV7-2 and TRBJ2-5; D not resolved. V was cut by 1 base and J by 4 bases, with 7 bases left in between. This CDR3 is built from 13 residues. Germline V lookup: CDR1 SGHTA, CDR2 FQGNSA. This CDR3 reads CASSLEGLETQYF. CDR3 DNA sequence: TGTGCCAGCAGCTTAGAGGGTTTAGAGACCCAGTACTTC.

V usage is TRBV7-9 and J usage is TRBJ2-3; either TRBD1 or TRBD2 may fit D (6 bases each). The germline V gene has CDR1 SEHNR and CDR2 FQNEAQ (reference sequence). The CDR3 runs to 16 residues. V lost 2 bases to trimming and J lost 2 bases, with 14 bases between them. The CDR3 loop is CASSLRGRGSTDTQYF. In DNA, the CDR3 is TGTGCCAGCAGCTTACGGGGGCGGGGCTCCACAGATACGCAGTATTTT.

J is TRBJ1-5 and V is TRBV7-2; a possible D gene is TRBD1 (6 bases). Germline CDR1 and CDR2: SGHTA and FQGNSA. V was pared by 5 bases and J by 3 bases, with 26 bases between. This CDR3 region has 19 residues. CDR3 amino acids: CASSAAGWGPQSYNQPQHF. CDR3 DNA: TGTGCCAGCAGCGCAGCCGGTTGGGGGCCCCAATCCTACAATCAGCCCCAGCATTTT.

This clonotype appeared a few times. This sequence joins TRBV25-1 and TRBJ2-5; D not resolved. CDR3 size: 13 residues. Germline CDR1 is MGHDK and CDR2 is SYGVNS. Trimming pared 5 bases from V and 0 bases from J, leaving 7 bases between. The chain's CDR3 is CASSPNNQETQYF. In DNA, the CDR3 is TGTGCCAGCAGTCCTAACAACCAAGAGACCCAGTACTTC.

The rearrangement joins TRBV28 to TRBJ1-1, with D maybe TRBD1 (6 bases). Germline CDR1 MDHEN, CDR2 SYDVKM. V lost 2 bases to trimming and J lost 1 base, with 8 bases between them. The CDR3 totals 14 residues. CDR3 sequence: CASSLTGKNTEAFF. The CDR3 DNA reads TGTGCCAGCAGTTTAACAGGGAAGAACACTGAAGCTTTCTTT.

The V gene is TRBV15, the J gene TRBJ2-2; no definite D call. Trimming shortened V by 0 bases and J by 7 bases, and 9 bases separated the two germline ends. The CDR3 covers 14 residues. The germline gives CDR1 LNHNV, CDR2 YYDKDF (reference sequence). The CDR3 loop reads CATSRDRASGELFF. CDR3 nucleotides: TGTGCCACCAGCAGAGATCGGGCAAGCGGGGAGCTGTTTTTT. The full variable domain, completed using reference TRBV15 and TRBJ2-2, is DAMVIQNPRYQVTQFGKPVTLSCSQTLNHNVMYWYQQKSSQAPKLLFHYYDKDFNNEADTPDNFQSRRPNTSFCFLDIRSPGLGDTAMYLCATSRDRASGELFFGEGSRLTVL.